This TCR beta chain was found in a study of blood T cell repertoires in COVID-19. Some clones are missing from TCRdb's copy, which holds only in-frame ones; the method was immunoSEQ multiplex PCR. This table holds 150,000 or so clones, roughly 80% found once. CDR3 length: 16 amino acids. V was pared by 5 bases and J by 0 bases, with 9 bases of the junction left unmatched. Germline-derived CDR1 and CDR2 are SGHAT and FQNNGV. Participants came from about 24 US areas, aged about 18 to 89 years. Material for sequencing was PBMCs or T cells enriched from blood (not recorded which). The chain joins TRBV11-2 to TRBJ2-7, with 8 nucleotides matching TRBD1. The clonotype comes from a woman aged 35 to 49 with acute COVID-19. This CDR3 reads CASSGQQGGPSYEQYF. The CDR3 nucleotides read TGTGCCAGCAGCGGGCAACAGGGGGGACCCTCCTACGAGCAGTACTTC.